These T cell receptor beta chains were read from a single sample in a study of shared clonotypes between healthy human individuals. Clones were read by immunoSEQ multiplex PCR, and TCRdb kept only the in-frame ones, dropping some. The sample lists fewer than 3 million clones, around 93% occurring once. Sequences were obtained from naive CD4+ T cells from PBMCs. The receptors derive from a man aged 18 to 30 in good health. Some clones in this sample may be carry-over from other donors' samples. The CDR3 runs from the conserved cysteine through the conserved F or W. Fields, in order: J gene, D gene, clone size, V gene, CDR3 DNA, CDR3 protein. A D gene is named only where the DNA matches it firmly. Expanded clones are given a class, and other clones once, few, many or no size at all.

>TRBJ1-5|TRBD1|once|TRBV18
TGTGCCAGCTCACCCACCCGGACAGGGTTAAGCAATCAGCCCCAGCATTTT
CASSPTRTGLSNQPQHF
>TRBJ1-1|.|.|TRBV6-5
TGTGCCAGCAGTTACTCGGGAACATCGGACACTGAAGCTTTCTTT
CASSYSGTSDTEAFF
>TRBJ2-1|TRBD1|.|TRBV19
TGTGCCAGTAGTAGGGACAGGTTGTACAATGAGCAGTTCTTC
CASSRDRLYNEQFF
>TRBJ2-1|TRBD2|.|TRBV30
TGTGCCTGGACGAAAAGCATTAGCGGGAGTCTGCGCTACAATGAGCAGTTCTTC
CAWTKSISGSLRYNEQFF
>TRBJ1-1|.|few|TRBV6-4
TGTGCCAGCAGTGTAGGACCGAACACTGAAGCTTTCTTT
CASSVGPNTEAFF
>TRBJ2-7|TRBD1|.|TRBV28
TGTGCCAGCAGCCGTCCAGGGGGCAATTTGTACGAGCAGTACTTC
CASSRPGGNLYEQYF
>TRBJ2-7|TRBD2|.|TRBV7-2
TGTGCCAGCAGCTTAGTATTAGCGGGGGGCTACGAGCAGTACTTC
CASSLVLAGGYEQYF
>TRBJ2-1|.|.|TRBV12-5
TGTGCTAGTGGTTTGCTGTCCACTGAGCAGTTCTTC
CASGLLSTEQFF
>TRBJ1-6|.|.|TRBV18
TGTGCCAGCTCCGAGAGCCCGACCCTCCACTTT
CASSESPTLHF
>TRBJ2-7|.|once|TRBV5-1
TGCGCCAGCAGCTGGGCCAGGGATACCTACGAGCAGTACTTC
CASSWARDTYEQYF
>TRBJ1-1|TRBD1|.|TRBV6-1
TGTGCCAGCAGTGAAGCGCGACAGGGTTGGGCTTTCTTT
CASSEARQGWAFF
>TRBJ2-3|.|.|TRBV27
TGTGCCATCCGTACTCACTTAAGCACAGATACGCAGTATTTT
CAIRTHLSTDTQYF
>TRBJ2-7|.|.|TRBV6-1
TGTGCCAGCAGTGAAGCGCCAGATTACGAGCAGTACTTC
CASSEAPDYEQYF
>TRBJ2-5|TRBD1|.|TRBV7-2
TGTGCCAGCAGCTTAGGGCGAGGGACAGTGAAAGAGACCCAGTACTTC
CASSLGRGTVKETQYF
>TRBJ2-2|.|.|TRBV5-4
TGTGCCAGCAGCTTGACAGGGACTATGAACACCGGGGAGCTGTTTTTT
CASSLTGTMNTGELFF
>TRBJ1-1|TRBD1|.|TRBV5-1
TGCGCCAGCAGCTTGGCTGGGACAGGCGGGACTGAAGCTTTCTTT
CASSLAGTGGTEAFF
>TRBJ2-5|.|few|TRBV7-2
TGTGCCAGCAGCCCCAATGGCCAGGGGACAGAGACCCAGTACTTC
CASSPNGQGTETQYF
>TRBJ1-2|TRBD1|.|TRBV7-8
TGTGCCAGCAGCTTTATACGGACAGGGGAGAGTGGCTACACCTTC
CASSFIRTGESGYTF
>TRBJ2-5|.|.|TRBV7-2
TGTGCCAGCAGCCTCGCCGACAGCCGCTTGAAGACCCAGTACTTC
CASSLADSRLKTQYF
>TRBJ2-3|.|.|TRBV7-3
TGTGCCAGCAGCCCGGGGATAGGGAACACAGATACGCAGTATTTT
CASSPGIGNTDTQYF
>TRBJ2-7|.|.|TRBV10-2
TGCGCCAGCAGTGATATCGGGTGGGGGGGCACCTACGAGCAGTACTTC
CASSDIGWGGTYEQYF
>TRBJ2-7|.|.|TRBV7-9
TGTGCCAGCAGCTTAACCGCGACAGTCTACGAGCAGTACTTC
CASSLTATVYEQYF
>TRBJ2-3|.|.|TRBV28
TGTGCCAGCAGTTTTTGGGACTTCAGCGGCCGAATCCGCCTTCAGACGCAGTATTTT
CASSFWDFSGRIRLQTQYF
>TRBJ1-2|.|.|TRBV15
TGTGCCACCAGCCACGGGTATAACTATGGCTACACCTTC
CATSHGYNYGYTF
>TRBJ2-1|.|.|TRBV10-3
TGTGCCTCCCACAGGGACCTCTCCTACAATGAGCAGTTCTTC
CASHRDLSYNEQFF
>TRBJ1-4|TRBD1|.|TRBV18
TGTGCCAGCTCACAAACCCCACAGGGGTCGAATGAAAAACTGTTTTTT
CASSQTPQGSNEKLFF
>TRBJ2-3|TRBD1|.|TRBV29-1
TGCAGCGGGGGACAGGGGACGGGAGATACGCAGTATTTT
CSGGQGTGDTQYF
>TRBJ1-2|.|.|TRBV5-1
TGCGCCAGCAGGCCATCGGACAGCATCTATGGCTACACCTTC
CASRPSDSIYGYTF
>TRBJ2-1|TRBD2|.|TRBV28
TGTGCCAGCAGTTTATCTAGCGGGAGGGCCAATGAGCAGTTCTTC
CASSLSSGRANEQFF
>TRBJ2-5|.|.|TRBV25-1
TGTGCCAGCAGTGAATCAGCGGAGACCCAGTACTTC
CASSESAETQYF
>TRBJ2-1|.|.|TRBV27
TGTGCCAGCAGGGCAGTCATGGAGTGGAATGAGCAGTTCTTC
CASRAVMEWNEQFF
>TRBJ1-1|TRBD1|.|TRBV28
TGTGCCAGCAGCTTATTACCGGGACAGGGGAACACTGAAGCTTTCTTT
CASSLLPGQGNTEAFF
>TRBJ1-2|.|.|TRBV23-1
TGCGCCAGCAGTCAAAGGCACGGACGCTATGGCTACACCTTC
CASSQRHGRYGYTF
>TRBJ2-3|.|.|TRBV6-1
TGTGCCAGCAGTGGGCAGGGTAGGAGCACAGATACGCAGTATTTT
CASSGQGRSTDTQYF
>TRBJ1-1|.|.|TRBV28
TGTGCCAGCAGTCTGGGAGGGGCGGATGGCACTGAAGCTTTCTTT
CASSLGGADGTEAFF
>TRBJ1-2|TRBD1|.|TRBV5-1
TGCGCCAGCAGCATCGGGACAGGGGTGTGGTATGGCTACACCTTC
CASSIGTGVWYGYTF
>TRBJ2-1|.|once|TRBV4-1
TGCGCCAGCAGCCAAGTTTTGGGGCAGCCCTACAATGAGCAGTTCTTC
CASSQVLGQPYNEQFF
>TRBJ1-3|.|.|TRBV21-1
TGTGCCAGCAGCAATCGACAGTTCACCTCTGGAAACACCATATATTTT
CASSNRQFTSGNTIYF
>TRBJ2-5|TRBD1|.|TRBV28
TGTGCCAGCCGGGACGTTGGGACAGTTGAGACCCAGTACTTC
CASRDVGTVETQYF
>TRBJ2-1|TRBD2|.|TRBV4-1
TGCGCCAGCAGCCACCCCTTCGGCCTAGCGGAAGACAATGAGCAGTTCTTC
CASSHPFGLAEDNEQFF
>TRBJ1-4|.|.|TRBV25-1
TGTGCCAGCAGTGAATTCGGGGGAGGGGCAACTAATGAAAAACTGTTTTTT
CASSEFGGGATNEKLFF